The 31 T cell receptor beta chains below were found in one sample sequenced in a study of control samples from healthy donors and cancer patients. This table comes from immunoSEQ multiplex PCR, and its TCRdb copy is limited to in-frame clones, with some not included. The sample has more than 140,000 clones, about 89% seen once. Sequencing used blood. The receptor source for this set is a man in his late teens or twenties in good health.

This chain links TRBV30 with TRBJ1-6; D is possibly TRBD1 (5 bases). There are 12 residues in the CDR3. The germline V and J ends were trimmed by 4 bases and 10 bases, with 11 bases remaining between them. Germline V CDR1 and CDR2: GTSNPN, SVGIG (reference sequence). The CDR3 reads CAWKGRGSPLHF. CDR3 in DNA: TGTGCCTGGAAGGGTAGGGGATCACCCCTCCACTTT.

This sequence joins TRBV5-1 and TRBJ2-7; D is ambiguous. This CDR3 spans 15 amino acids. The germline gives CDR1 SGHRS, CDR2 YFSETQ. V lost 4 bases, J lost 0 bases, and 14 bases lay in between. This CDR3 is CASSIMTDPSYEQYF. CDR3 DNA sequence: TGCGCCAGCAGCATCATGACGGATCCCTCCTACGAGCAGTACTTC.

This chain links TRBV10-3 with TRBJ1-5; D is perhaps TRBD1 (5 bases). The V gene's germline CDR1 is ENHRY and CDR2 SYGVKD. CDR3 size: 13 residues. Trimming stripped 10 bases from V and 4 bases from J, with 14 bases between. CDR3 bases: TGTGCCAGCTGCACAGGCCCTAATCAGCCCCAGCATTTT. It yields the protein CASCTGPNQPQHF.

This clone came up once. V and J are TRBV5-1 and TRBJ2-2, with TRBD1 matching 8 bases. The CDR3 contains 14 residues. The germline V gene encodes CDR1 SGHRS and CDR2 YFSETQ. V gave up 4 bases and J gave up 4 bases; unmatched junction bases: 3. The CDR3 coding sequence is TGCGCCAGCAGCGAGGGACAGGTCACCGGGGAGCTGTTTTTT. Its protein is CASSEGQVTGELFF.

The chain combines TRBV27 with TRBJ1-5; D perhaps matches TRBD1 (5 bases). V dropped 4 bases and J dropped 3 bases, with 13 bases sitting between them. The CDR3 sequence is 15 residues long. In germline, CDR1 is MNHEY, CDR2 SMNVEV (reference sequence). DNA of the CDR3: TGTGCCAGCAGTTCGGGGGACCCCTACAATCAGCCCCAGCATTTT. Protein: CASSSGDPYNQPQHF.

The rearrangement uses TRBV28 and TRBJ1-6; D gene ambiguous. The germline V gene encodes CDR1 MDHEN and CDR2 SYDVKM. The CDR3 is 13 amino acids. With 6 bases removed from V and 2 bases from J, the gap between germline ends came to 5 bases. The CDR3 region has the DNA TGTGCCAGCAGGGCCCCCTATAATTCACCCCTCCACTTT. Its translation: CASRAPYNSPLHF.

The V and J genes are TRBV2 and TRBJ2-7, with D unresolved. The CDR3 runs to 11 residues. Germline CDR1 and CDR2: SNHLY and FYNNEI. V lost 3 bases, J lost 9 bases, and 9 bases lay in between. CDR3: CASSDVRGQYF. The CDR3 DNA sequence: TGTGCCAGCAGTGATGTGCGTGGGCAGTACTTC.

The rearrangement uses TRBV6-5 and TRBJ2-7, with TRBD1 matching 8 bases. With 6 bases clipped from V and 9 bases from J, the junction kept 7 bases outside the gene matches. This CDR3 is built from 12 residues. Germline V gene lookup returns CDR1 MNHEY and CDR2 SVGAGI. The CDR3 DNA is TGTGCCAGCAGCCGGACAGGGTATGGGCAGTACTTC. This translates into CASSRTGYGQYF.

The rearrangement uses TRBV3-1 (or the pseudogene TRBV3-2) and TRBJ1-3; D remains ambiguous. Germline V gene data show CDR1 as LGHDT and CDR2 as YNNKEL (reference sequence). Deletions cut 8 bases from V and 1 base from J, with 6 bases between. The CDR3 totals 12 residues. The chain's CDR3 is CASRSSGNTIYF. In DNA, the CDR3 is TGTGCCAGCCGGTCATCTGGAAACACCATATATTTT.

This clone was seen only once. The chain carries TRBV2 and TRBJ1-5, with a possible D match to TRBD1 (6 bases). CDR1 is SNHLY and CDR2 is FYNNEI in the germline V gene. The CDR3 is 16 residues long. Trimming took off 6 bases at V and 0 bases at J, with 15 bases between the two ends. CDR3 DNA sequence: TGTGCCAGCAGCGGAGGGGGATTCTTTAGCAATCAGCCCCAGCATTTT. It codes for CASSGGGFFSNQPQHF.

The chain carries TRBV25-1 and TRBJ1-3; D is ambiguous. The CDR3 is 15 amino acids. Germline V gene data show CDR1 as MGHDK and CDR2 as SYGVNS. The V end was cut by 3 bases, the J end by 0 bases, with 9 bases between. The CDR3 bases are TGTGCCAGCAGTGACCTTACCAGCTCTGGAAACACCATATATTTT. This translates into CASSDLTSSGNTIYF.

V is TRBV29-1 and J is TRBJ1-1; the D gene is possibly TRBD1 (6 bases). V was trimmed by 7 bases and J by 6 bases, leaving 15 bases between them. The germline gives CDR1 SQVTM, CDR2 ANQGSEA. The length of the CDR3 is 12 residues. CDR3: CSAGGGKSEAFF. CDR3 sequence (DNA): TGCAGCGCCGGGGGGGGCAAGTCTGAAGCTTTCTTT.

The chain employs TRBV6-1 and TRBJ2-2; D is ambiguous. V was clipped by 5 bases and J by 2 bases, with 9 bases between them. The length of the CDR3 is 14 residues. Germline lookup yields CDR1 MNHNS and CDR2 SASEGT. The CDR3 region is CASSPGLNTGELFF. The CDR3 coding sequence is TGTGCCAGCAGTCCCGGGCTCAACACCGGGGAGCTGTTTTTT.

This rearrangement joins TRBV6-1 to TRBJ1-2; no clear D. The length of the CDR3 is 12 residues. Deletions cut 2 bases from V and 12 bases from J, with 13 bases between. CDR1 and CDR2 from the germline V gene are MNHNS and SASEGT. The CDR3 DNA sequence: TGTGCCAGCAGTGAACTGGGGATGGCAAACACCTTC. Protein product: CASSELGMANTF.

This chain uses TRBV5-6 with TRBJ1-4; D ambiguous. This CDR3 spans 15 amino acids. Germline assignment: CDR1 SGHDT and CDR2 YYEEEE. Trimming removed 0 bases at V and 3 bases at J, with 9 bases between. In nucleotides, the CDR3 is TGTGCCAGCAGCTTGGTCGAGGAGGCTAATGAAAAACTGTTTTTT. Translating it yields CASSLVEEANEKLFF.

The chain uses TRBV13 and TRBJ1-1; 9 nucleotides match TRBD1. Germline V gene sequence: CDR1 PRHDT, CDR2 FYEKMQ (reference sequence). The CDR3 totals 18 residues. V was pared by 5 bases and J by 0 bases, with 13 bases of the junction left unmatched. The CDR3 sequence is CASSATFRDRVMNTEAFF. DNA of the CDR3: TGTGCCAGCAGCGCGACCTTTCGGGACAGGGTGATGAACACTGAAGCTTTCTTT.

V gene TRBV7-7 combines with J gene TRBJ2-2, with D unclear. Trimming shortened V by 5 bases and J by 7 bases, and 14 bases separated the two germline ends. There are 14 residues in the CDR3. Germline lookup yields CDR1 SSHAT and CDR2 FNYEAQ (reference sequence). The CDR3 bases are TGTGCCAGCAGCGCAGCACTGGACCGCGGGGAGCTGTTTTTT. It is translated as CASSAALDRGELFF.

This chain connects TRBV21-1 to TRBJ1-5. TRBV21-1 is labeled a pseudogene. This CDR3 contains 13 residues. The CDR3 DNA follows: TGTGCCAGCACCCCACCCGACAATCAGCCCCAGCATTTT. The encoded protein is CASTPPDNQPQHF.

V and J are TRBV7-2 and TRBJ2-7, with D possibly being TRBD1 or TRBD2 (5 bases each). Germline V gives CDR1 SGHTA, CDR2 FQGNSA. This CDR3 has 13 amino acids. V lost 1 base and J 4 bases, leaving 8 bases between the germline ends. CDR3 sequence: CASSLDGGYEQYF. CDR3 nucleotides: TGTGCCAGCAGCTTAGATGGGGGTTACGAGCAGTACTTC.

The chain is built from TRBV6-5 and TRBJ2-1; 9 bases are a match to TRBD1. Germline V gene sequence: CDR1 MNHEY, CDR2 SVGAGI. The CDR3 runs 15 residues. Losses at the gene ends were 9 bases for V and 7 bases for J; bases not matched to a gene: 13. CDR3: CASPESGTGKNEQFF. The CDR3 DNA follows: TGTGCCAGTCCTGAATCAGGGACAGGGAAAAATGAGCAGTTCTTC.

The V call is TRBV4-2, the J call TRBJ1-3; no definite D call. Germline lookup yields CDR1 LGHNA and CDR2 YNFKEQ. V lost 3 bases to trimming and J lost 4 bases, with 7 bases between them. There are 13 residues in the CDR3. The CDR3 sequence is CASSQQTGNTIYF. CDR3 nucleotide sequence: TGTGCCAGCAGCCAGCAGACGGGAAACACCATATATTTT.

The chain joins TRBV10-2 to TRBJ2-5; TRBD2 agrees at 15 bases. Germline lookup yields CDR1 WSHSY and CDR2 SAAADI. The CDR3 loop spans 15 amino acids. Germline trimming cut 7 bases from V and 3 bases from J; bases unmatched to any gene: 3. CDR3 residues: CASTWTSGGEETQYF. CDR3 bases: TGCGCCAGCACCTGGACTAGCGGGGGGGAAGAGACCCAGTACTTC.

The rearrangement joins TRBV6-1 to TRBJ2-7; D might be TRBD1 (5 bases). CDR1 is MNHNS and CDR2 is SASEGT in the germline V gene. The V gene lost 1 base and the J gene lost 3 bases, with 10 bases spanning the gap. This CDR3 comprises 14 residues. This CDR3 is CASSEVAGFYEQYF. CDR3 coding DNA: TGTGCCAGCAGTGAAGTCGCAGGGTTCTACGAGCAGTACTTC.

The chain has TRBV19 and TRBJ1-2; unclear D gene. V shed 8 bases and J shed 8 bases, with 12 bases lying between them. In germline, CDR1 is LNHDA, CDR2 SQIVND (reference sequence). CDR3 size: 11 residues. DNA of the CDR3: TGTGCCAGTGGAGGAGAAGGGGGCTACACCTTC. Amino acid sequence: CASGGEGGYTF.

The J gene is TRBJ1-6, the V gene TRBV9, with D possibly being TRBD1 (5 bases). The V gene lost 4 bases and the J gene lost 8 bases, with 13 bases spanning the gap. This CDR3 comprises 14 residues. In germline, CDR1 is SGDLS, CDR2 YYNGEE. This CDR3 reads CASSPRQNHSPLHF. As DNA, the CDR3 is TGTGCCAGCAGCCCACGACAGAACCATTCACCCCTCCACTTT.

V and J are TRBV4-1 and TRBJ2-3; a possible D gene is TRBD2 (7 bases). V was trimmed by 0 bases and J by 5 bases, leaving 18 bases between them. Germline CDR1 reads MGHRA; CDR2 reads YSYEKL. The CDR3 covers 17 residues. DNA for the CDR3: TGCGCCAGCAGCCAAGATGGCGGCGGGGGCTTCGTAGATACGCAGTATTTT. The encoded protein is CASSQDGGGGFVDTQYF.

The V gene is TRBV23-1, the J gene TRBJ1-2, with 8 bases matching TRBD1. TRBV23-1 is noted as an ORF with a role that remains uncertain. CDR3 length: 15 amino acids. V shed 8 bases and J 8 bases; nucleotides not matched to a gene: 16. CDR3 nucleotides: TGCGCCAGCCTTACTAACAGGGGGAGATCGGACGGCTACACCTTC. Residues: CASLTNRGRSDGYTF.

The chain recombines TRBV6-5 with TRBJ1-5, with 10 bases matching TRBD1. The CDR3 consists of 15 residues. V shed 4 bases, J shed 3 bases, and the junction held 3 bases outside the gene matches. Germline V CDR1 and CDR2: MNHEY, SVGAGI. CDR3 residues: CASSSGTGVNQPQHF. CDR3 in DNA: TGTGCCAGCAGTTCCGGGACAGGGGTCAATCAGCCCCAGCATTTT.

This clone was counted a single time. The chain recombines TRBV6-5 with TRBJ1-2, with a weak D call TRBD1 (6 bases). CDR3 length: 15 amino acids. The V gene lost 5 bases and the J gene lost 3 bases, with 16 bases spanning the gap. The V gene's germline CDR1 is MNHEY and CDR2 SVGAGI. CDR3: CASSRHTGSDYGYTF. CDR3 nucleotide sequence: TGTGCCAGCAGTCGTCATACAGGGTCGGACTATGGCTACACCTTC.

This clone was observed a handful of times. The chain employs TRBV4-1 and TRBJ1-1, with D unresolved. CDR3 size: 14 residues. Deletions cut 0 bases from V and 2 bases from J, with 7 bases between. CDR1 and CDR2 from the germline V gene are MGHRA and YSYEKL. CDR3 sequence: CASSQESENTEAFF. The CDR3 nucleotides are TGCGCCAGCAGCCAAGAAAGCGAAAACACTGAAGCTTTCTTT.

V gene TRBV7-9 combines with J gene TRBJ2-5, with D unclear. The CDR3 has 13 residues. Germline CDR1 reads SEHNR; CDR2 reads FQNEAQ (reference sequence). Trimming cost V 1 base and J 3 bases, with 6 bases left between them. In nucleotides, the CDR3 is TGTGCCAGCAGCTTAGTGGGTGAAGAGACCCAGTACTTC. The encoded protein is CASSLVGEETQYF. Full variable domain (rest looked up from reference TRBV7-9 and TRBJ2-5): DTGVSQNPRHKITKRGQNVTFRCDPISEHNRLYWYRQTLGQGPEFLTYFQNEAQLEKSRLLSDRFSAERPKGSFSTLEIQRTEQGDSAMYLCASSLVGEETQYFGPGTRLLVL.